These T cell receptor beta chains were read from a single sample in a study of beta chain features in type 1 diabetes. Produced via immunoSEQ multiplex PCR; TCRdb's table is partial and in-frame only. The sample holds around 710,000 clones, 9.5% to 15% seen once. The sequenced sample was naive CD4+ T cells from blood. The receptor source for this set is a man aged 30-40 years with type 1 diabetes. The CDR3 runs from the conserved cysteine through the conserved F or W. The order of the fields is clone size, D gene, V gene, J gene, CDR3 protein, CDR3 DNA. A D gene is named only where the DNA matches it firmly. A row's size may be missing; if present it is once, few, many or a size class.

>few|-|TRBV9|TRBJ2-2
CASSVSNTGELFF
TGTGCCAGCAGCGTGAGTAACACCGGGGAGCTGTTTTTT
>-|-|TRBV25-1|TRBJ2-7
CASSEAALSSYEQYF
TGTGCCAGCAGTGAAGCAGCCCTGAGCTCCTACGAGCAGTACTTC
>few|TRBD1|TRBV7-6|TRBJ2-7
CASSFGTGSYEQYF
TGTGCCAGCAGCTTCGGGACAGGGTCCTACGAGCAGTACTTC
>few|-|TRBV5-1|TRBJ2-3
CASSLATGDTQYF
TGCGCCAGCAGCTTAGCCACGGGAGATACGCAGTATTTT
>few|-|TRBV27|TRBJ1-1
CASSFDRQNTEAFF
TGTGCCAGCAGTTTCGACAGACAGAACACTGAAGCTTTCTTT
>-|-|TRBV19|TRBJ1-5
CASSIEGGPQHF
TGTGCCAGTAGTATAGAGGGGGGGCCCCAGCATTTT
>few|TRBD1|TRBV6-1|TRBJ2-5
CASGTGDQETQYF
TGTGCCAGCGGGACAGGGGACCAAGAGACCCAGTACTTC
>few|-|TRBV10-3|TRBJ2-3
CAISESRGSTDTQYF
TGTGCCATCAGTGAGTCGAGGGGGAGCACAGATACGCAGTATTTT
>-|TRBD1|TRBV4-3|TRBJ2-7
CASSHRGRGGEQYF
TGCGCCAGCAGTCACAGGGGGCGTGGGGGCGAGCAGTACTTC
>-|-|TRBV5-1|TRBJ2-1
CASSDGDYEQFF
TGCGCCAGCAGCGACGGTGACTATGAGCAGTTCTTC
>few|-|TRBV6-5|TRBJ2-7
CASSYRGYEQYF
TGTGCCAGCAGTTACAGGGGCTACGAGCAGTACTTC